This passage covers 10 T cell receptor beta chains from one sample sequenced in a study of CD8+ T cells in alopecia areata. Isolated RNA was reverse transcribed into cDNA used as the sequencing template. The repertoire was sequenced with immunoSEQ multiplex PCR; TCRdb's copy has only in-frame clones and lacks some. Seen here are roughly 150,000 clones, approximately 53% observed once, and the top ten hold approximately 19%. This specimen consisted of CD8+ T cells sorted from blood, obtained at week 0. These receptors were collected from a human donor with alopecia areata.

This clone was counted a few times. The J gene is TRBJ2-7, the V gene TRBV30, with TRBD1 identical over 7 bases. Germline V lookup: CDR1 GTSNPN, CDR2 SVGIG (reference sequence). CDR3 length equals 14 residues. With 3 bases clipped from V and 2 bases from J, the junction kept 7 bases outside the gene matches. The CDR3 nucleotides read TGTGCCTGGAGCGCGGCAGGGGGAACCTACGAGCAGTACTTC. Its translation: CAWSAAGGTYEQYF. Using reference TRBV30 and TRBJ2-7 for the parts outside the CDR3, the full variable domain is SQTIHQWPATLVQPVGSPLSLECTVEGTSNPNLYWYRQAAGRGLQLLFYSVGIGQISSEVPQNLSASRPQDRQFILSSKKLLLSDSGFYLCAWSAAGGTYEQYFGPGTRLTVT.

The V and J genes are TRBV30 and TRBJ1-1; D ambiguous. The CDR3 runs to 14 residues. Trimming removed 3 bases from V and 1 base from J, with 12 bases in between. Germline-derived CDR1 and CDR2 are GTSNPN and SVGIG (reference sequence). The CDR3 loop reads CAWRGVRGNTEAFF. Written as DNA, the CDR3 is TGTGCCTGGAGGGGAGTACGGGGGAACACTGAAGCTTTCTTT.

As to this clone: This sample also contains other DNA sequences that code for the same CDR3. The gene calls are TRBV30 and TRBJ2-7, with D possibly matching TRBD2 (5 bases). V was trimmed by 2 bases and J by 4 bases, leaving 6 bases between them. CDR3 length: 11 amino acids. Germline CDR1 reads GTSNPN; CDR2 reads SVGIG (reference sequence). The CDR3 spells CAWSTGYEQYF. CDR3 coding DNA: TGTGCCTGGAGTACGGGGTACGAGCAGTACTTC.

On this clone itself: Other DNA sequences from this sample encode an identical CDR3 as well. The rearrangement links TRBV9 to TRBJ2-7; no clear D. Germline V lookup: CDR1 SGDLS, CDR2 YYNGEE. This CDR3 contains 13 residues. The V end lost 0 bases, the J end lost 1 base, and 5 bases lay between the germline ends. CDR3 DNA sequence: TGTGCCAGCAGCGTAGGGGATTCCTACGAGCAGTACTTC. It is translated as CASSVGDSYEQYF.

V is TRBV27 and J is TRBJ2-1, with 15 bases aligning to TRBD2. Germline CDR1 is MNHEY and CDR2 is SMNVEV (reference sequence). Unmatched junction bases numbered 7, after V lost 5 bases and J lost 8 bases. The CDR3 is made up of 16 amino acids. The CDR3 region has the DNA TGTGCCAGCAGTATCCCGGGACTAGCGGGGGGAGATGAGCAGTTCTTC. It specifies CASSIPGLAGGDEQFF.

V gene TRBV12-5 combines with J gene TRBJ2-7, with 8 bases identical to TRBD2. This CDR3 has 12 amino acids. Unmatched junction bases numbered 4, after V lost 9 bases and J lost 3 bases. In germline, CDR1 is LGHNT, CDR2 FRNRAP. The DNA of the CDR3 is TGTGCTAGCCACAGCGGGGGCTACGAGCAGTACTTC. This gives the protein CASHSGGYEQYF.

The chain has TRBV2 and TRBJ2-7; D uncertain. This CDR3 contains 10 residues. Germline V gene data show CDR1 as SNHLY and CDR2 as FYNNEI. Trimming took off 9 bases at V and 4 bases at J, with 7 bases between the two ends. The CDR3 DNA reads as TGTGCCAGTACCGCGTACGAGCAGTACTTC. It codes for CASTAYEQYF.

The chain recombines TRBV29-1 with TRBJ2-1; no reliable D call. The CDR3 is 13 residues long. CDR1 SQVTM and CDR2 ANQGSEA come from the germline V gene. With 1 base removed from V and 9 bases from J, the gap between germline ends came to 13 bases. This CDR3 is CSVEALGRTEQFF. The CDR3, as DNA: TGCAGCGTTGAAGCCCTTGGGCGGACTGAGCAGTTCTTC.

CDR3 protein: CASSSYGRSEAFF. The CDR3, as DNA: TGTGCCAGCAGCTCCTATGGGAGATCTGAAGCTTTCTTT. The chain is built from TRBV9 and TRBJ1-1; D unclear. This CDR3 has 13 amino acids. With 4 bases removed from V and 6 bases from J, the gap between germline ends came to 13 bases. Germline loops: CDR1 SGDLS, CDR2 YYNGEE.

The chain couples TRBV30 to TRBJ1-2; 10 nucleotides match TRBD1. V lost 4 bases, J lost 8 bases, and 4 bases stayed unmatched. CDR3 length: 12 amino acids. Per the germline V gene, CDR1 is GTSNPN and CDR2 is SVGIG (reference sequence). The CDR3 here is CAWTGTGDGYTF. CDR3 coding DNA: TGTGCCTGGACCGGGACAGGGGACGGCTACACCTTC.